This T cell receptor beta chain was obtained from a study of T cells in Graves' hyperthyroidism and ophthalmopathy. Template material for amplifying TCR beta CDR3 regions consisted of RNA transcripts. Primed by the HTBI set, a first-round RT-PCR was run on the TCR CDR3. Using its own MiXCR run on the multiplex PCR reads, TCRdb lists one record per CDR3 protein. The sample records 700,000 or so distinct CDR3 sequences, 16% being singletons. This CDR3 is 14 amino acids long. V gave up 3 bases and J gave up 7 bases, with 13 bases separating them. This clonotype came up a few times. The chain couples TRBV12-3 or TRBV12-4 to TRBJ2-1; tentative D call: TRBD1 (6 bases). Sequenced material: blood. This clonotype was sampled from a man aged 18 to 29 with Graves' hyperthyroidism. Written as DNA, the CDR3 is TGTGCCAGCAGTTTGGGACACCCTTGGAATGAGCAGTTCTTC. It is translated as CASSLGHPWNEQFF.